The source of this T cell receptor (beta chain) is a study of tumor and adjacent non-tumor tissue in lung cancer. Study-wide background: Patients comprised about a dozen adenocarcinoma, 2 squamous cell carcinoma and 1 small cell lung cancer.

The CDR3 extends over 14 amino acids. Germline-derived CDR1 and CDR2 are LGHNA and YNFKEQ. This sample's RNA came from whole unsorted tissue. The normal lung tissue was taken more than 3 cm from the tumor edge. Newly diagnosed lung cancer patients had thoracic surgery in China, August–late 2014, without prior chemotherapy. Worth noting for this clonotype: Antigen: not known. Relative to the germline gene, one junction end is altered; a read error may explain this.

The library came from three nested PCR rounds adapted from ARM-PCR protocols. TCRdb processed the multiplex PCR reads anew with MiXCR; each CDR3 protein has one entry. The repertoire holds roughly 43,000 distinct CDR3 sequences, with roughly 60% as singletons. Overall study results and limits: Tumor TCR diversity, when higher, was linked to shorter survival. TCR diversity was significantly greater in tumor than normal lung tissue.

Material: distant non-tumor lung tissue. The V gene is TRBV4-2, the J gene TRBJ2-1; the D is unclear. The TCR was taken from a man aged 50 to 59 with non-small cell lung cancer. Here the CDR3 reads CASSQDRVNNEQSF. Written as DNA, the CDR3 is TGTGCCAGCAGCCAAGATCGAGTAAACAATGAGCAGTCCTTC.